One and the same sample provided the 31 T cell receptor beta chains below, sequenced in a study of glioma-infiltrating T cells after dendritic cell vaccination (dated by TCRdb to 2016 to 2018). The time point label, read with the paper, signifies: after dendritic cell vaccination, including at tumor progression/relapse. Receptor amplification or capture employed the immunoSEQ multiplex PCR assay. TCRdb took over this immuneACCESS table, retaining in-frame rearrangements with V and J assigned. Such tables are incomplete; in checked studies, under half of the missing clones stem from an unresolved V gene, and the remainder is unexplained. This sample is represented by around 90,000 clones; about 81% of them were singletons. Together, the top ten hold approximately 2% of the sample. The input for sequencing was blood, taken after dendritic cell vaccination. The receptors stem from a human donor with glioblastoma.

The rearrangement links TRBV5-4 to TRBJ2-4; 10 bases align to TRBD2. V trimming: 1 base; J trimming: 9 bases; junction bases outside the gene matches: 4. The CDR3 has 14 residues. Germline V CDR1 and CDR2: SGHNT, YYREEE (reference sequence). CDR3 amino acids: CASSLRSGRGIQYF. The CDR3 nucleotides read TGTGCCAGCAGCTTGAGAAGCGGGAGGGGCATTCAGTACTTC.

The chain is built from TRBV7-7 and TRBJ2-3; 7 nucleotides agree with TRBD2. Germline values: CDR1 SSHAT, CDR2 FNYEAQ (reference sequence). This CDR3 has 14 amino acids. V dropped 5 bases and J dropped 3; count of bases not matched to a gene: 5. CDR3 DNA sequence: TGTGCCAGCAGCGAGGCTAGCGGAACAGATACGCAGTATTTT. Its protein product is CASSEASGTDTQYF. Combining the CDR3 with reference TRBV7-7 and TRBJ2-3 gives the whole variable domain GAGVSQSPRYKVTKRGQDVTLRCDPISSHATLYWYQQALGQGPEFLTYFNYEAQPDKSGLPSDRFSAERPEGSISTLTIQRTEQRDSAMYRCASSEASGTDTQYFGPGTRLTVL.

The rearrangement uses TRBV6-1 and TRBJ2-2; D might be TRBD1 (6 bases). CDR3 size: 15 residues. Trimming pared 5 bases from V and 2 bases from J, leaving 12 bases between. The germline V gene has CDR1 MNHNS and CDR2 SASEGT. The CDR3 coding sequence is TGTGCCAGCAGTTTAGAGGGACATAACACCGGGGAGCTGTTTTTT. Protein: CASSLEGHNTGELFF.

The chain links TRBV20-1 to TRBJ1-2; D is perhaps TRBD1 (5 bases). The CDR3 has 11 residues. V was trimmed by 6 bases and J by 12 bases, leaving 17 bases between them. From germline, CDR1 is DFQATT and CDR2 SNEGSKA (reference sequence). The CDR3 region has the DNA TGCAGTGCCCCACCCCAGGGAGGGGACACCTTC. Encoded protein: CSAPPQGGDTF.

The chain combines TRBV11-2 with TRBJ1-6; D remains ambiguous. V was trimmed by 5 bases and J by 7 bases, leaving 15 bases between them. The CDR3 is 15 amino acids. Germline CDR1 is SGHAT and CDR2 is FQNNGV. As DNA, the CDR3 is TGTGCCAGCAGCCGCCCCCAGTACGGGAATTCACCCCTCCACTTT. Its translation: CASSRPQYGNSPLHF.

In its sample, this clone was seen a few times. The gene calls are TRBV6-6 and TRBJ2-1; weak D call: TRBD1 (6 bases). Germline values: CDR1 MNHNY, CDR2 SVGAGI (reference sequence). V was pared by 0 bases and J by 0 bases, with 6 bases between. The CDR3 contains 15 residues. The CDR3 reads CASSYSDSSYNEQFF. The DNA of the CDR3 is TGTGCCAGCAGTTACTCGGACAGCTCCTACAATGAGCAGTTCTTC.

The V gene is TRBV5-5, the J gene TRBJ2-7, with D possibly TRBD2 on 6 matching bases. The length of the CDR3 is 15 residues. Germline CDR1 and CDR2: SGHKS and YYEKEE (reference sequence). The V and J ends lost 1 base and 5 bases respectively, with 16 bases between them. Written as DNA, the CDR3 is TGTGCCAGCAGCTTGTCTATCGGGAGTCCCCACGAGCAGTACGTC. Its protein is CASSLSIGSPHEQYV.

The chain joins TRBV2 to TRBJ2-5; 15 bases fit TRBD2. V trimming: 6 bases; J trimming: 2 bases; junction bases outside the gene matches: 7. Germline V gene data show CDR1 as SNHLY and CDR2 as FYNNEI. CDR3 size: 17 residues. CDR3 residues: CASRGGLAGGWQETQYF. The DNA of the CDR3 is TGTGCCAGCAGGGGGGGACTAGCGGGAGGATGGCAAGAGACCCAGTACTTC.

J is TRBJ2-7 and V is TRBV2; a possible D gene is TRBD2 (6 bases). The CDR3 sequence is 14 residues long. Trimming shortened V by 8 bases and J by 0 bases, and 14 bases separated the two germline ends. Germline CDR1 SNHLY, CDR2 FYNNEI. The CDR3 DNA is TGTGCCAGCCACCGGGGGTGGAGCTCCTACGAGCAGTACGTC. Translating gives CASHRGWSSYEQYV.

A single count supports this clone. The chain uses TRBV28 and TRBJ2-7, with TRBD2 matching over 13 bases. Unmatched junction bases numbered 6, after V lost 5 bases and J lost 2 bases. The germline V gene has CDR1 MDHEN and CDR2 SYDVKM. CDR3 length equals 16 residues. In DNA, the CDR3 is TGTGCCAGCAGTGGACTAGCGGGAGCGACCACCTACGAGCAGTACGTC. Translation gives CASSGLAGATTYEQYV.

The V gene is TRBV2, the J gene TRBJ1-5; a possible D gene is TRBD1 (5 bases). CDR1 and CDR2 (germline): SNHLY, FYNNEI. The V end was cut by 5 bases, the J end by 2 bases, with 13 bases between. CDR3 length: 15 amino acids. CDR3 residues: CASSMVRVGNQPQHF. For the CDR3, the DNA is TGTGCCAGCAGTATGGTCAGGGTTGGCAATCAGCCCCAGCATTTT.

The CDR3 nucleotides are TGCGCCAGCAGCTTCAAGGGGCCCAGGACGGGGGGGCCTGAAGAGACCCAGTACTTC. It translates to CASSFKGPRTGGPEETQYF. J is TRBJ2-5 and V is TRBV4-1, with 8 bases aligning to TRBD2. Germline values: CDR1 MGHRA, CDR2 YSYEKL. The CDR3 length is 19 residues. The V gene end was trimmed by 5 bases and the J gene end by 3 bases; junction bases not matched to a gene: 20.

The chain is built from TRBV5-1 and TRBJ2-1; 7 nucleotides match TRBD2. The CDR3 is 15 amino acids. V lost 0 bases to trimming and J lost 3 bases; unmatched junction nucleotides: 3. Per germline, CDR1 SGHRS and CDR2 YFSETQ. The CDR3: CASSLALADYNEQFF. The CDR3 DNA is TGCGCCAGCAGCTTGGCTCTAGCGGACTACAATGAGCAGTTCTTC.

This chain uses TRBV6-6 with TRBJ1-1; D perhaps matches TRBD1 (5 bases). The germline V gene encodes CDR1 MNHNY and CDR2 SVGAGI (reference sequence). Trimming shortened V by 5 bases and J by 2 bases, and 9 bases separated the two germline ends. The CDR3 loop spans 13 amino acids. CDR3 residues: CASSRGSNTEAFF. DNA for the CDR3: TGTGCCAGCAGTCGGGGGTCTAACACTGAAGCTTTCTTT.

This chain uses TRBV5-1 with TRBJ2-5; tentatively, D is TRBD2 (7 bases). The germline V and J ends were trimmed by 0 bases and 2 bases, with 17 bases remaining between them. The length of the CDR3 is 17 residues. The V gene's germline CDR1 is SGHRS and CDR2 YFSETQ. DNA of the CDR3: TGCGCCAGCAGCTTGGTCCGGGGGGCCGATTGGCAAGAGACCCAGTACTTC. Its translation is CASSLVRGADWQETQYF.

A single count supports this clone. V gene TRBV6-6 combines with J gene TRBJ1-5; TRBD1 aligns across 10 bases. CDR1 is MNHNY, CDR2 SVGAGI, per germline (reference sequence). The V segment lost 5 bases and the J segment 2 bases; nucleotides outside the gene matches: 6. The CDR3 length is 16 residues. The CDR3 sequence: CASSPGTGDRNQPQHF. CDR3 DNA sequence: TGTGCCAGCAGTCCCGGGACAGGGGATCGCAATCAGCCCCAGCATTTT.

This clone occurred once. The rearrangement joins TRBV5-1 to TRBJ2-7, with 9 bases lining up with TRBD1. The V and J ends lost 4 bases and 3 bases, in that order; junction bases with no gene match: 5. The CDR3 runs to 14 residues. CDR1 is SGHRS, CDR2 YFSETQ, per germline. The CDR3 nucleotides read TGCGCCAGCAGCGTACAGGGGGCTGACTACGAGCAGTACTTC. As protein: CASSVQGADYEQYF.

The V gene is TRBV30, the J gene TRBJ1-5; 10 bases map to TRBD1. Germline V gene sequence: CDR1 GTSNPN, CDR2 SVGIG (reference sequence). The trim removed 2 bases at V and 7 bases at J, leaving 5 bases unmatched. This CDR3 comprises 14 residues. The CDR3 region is CAWSRQGAQQPQHF. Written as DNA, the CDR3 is TGTGCCTGGAGTCGACAGGGGGCCCAGCAGCCCCAGCATTTT.

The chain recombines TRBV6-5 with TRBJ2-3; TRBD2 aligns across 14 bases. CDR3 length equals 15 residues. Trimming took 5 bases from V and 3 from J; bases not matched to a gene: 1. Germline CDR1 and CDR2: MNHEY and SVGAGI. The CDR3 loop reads CASSRLAGGTDTQYF. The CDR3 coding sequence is TGTGCCAGCAGTCGACTAGCGGGAGGGACAGATACGCAGTATTTT.

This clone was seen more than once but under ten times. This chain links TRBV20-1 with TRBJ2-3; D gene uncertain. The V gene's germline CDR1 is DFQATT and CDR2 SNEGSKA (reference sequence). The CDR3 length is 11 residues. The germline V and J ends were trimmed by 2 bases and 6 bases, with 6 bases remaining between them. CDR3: CSARFSDTQYF. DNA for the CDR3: TGCAGTGCTAGATTCAGTGATACGCAGTATTTT.

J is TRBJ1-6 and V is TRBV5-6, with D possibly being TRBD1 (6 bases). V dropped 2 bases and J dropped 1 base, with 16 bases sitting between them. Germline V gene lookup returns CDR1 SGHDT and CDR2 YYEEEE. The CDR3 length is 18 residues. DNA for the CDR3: TGTGCCAGCAGCTTTGGCAGGGGATTTGGGTCCTATAATTCACCCCTCCACTTT. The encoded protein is CASSFGRGFGSYNSPLHF.

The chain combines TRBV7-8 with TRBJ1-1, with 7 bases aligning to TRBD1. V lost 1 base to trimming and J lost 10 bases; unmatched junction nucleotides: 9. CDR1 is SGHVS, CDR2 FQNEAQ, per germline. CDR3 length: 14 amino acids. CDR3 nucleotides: TGTGCCAGCAGCTTAGAAGCCAGGGGGGCTGGAGCTTTCTTT. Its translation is CASSLEARGAGAFF.

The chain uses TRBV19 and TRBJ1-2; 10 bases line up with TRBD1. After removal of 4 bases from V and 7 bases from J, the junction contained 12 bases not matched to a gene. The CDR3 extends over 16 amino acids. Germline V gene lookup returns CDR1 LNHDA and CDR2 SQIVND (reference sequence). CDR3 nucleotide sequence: TGTGCCAGTAGTACCCGAAGGGGGGGACAGGGGAGTGGCTACACCTTC. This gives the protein CASSTRRGGQGSGYTF.

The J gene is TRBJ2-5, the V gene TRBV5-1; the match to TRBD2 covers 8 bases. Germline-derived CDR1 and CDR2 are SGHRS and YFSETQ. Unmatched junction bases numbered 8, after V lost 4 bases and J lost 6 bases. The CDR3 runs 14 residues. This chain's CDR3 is CASSPGLDVQTQYF. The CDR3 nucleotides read TGCGCCAGCAGCCCGGGACTAGATGTGCAGACCCAGTACTTC.

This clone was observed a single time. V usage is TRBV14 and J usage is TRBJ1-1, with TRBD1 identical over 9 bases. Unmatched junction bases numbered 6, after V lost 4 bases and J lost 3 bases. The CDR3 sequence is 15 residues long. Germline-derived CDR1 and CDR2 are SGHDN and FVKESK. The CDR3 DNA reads TGTGCCAGCAGCCTACTGGGACAGGGTGACACTGAAGCTTTCTTT. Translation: CASSLLGQGDTEAFF.

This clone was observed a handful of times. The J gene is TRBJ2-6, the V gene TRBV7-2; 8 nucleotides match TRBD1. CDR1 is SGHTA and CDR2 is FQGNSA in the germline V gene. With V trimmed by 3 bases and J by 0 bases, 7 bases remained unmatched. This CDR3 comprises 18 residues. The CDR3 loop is CASSFRTGPTSGANVLTF. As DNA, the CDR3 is TGTGCCAGCAGCTTTAGGACAGGGCCCACCTCTGGGGCCAACGTCCTGACTTTC.

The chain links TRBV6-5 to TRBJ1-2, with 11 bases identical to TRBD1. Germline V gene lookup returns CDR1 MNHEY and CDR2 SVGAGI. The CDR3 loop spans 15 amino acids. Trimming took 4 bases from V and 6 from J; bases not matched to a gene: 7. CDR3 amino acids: CASSWMGGQGDGYTF. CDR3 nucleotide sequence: TGTGCCAGCAGTTGGATGGGGGGACAGGGGGATGGCTACACCTTC.

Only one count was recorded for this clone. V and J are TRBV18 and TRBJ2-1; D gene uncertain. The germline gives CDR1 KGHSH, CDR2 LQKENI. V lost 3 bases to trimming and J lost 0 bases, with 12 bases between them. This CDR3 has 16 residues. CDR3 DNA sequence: TGTGCCAGCTCACCTCGTATCGGAGACTCCTACAATGAGCAGTTCTTC. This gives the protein CASSPRIGDSYNEQFF.

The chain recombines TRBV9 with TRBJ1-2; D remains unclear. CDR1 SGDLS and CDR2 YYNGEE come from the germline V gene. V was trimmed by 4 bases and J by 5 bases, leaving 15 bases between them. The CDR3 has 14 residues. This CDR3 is CASSFEEGWYGYTF. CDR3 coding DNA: TGTGCCAGCAGCTTCGAGGAGGGCTGGTATGGCTACACCTTC.

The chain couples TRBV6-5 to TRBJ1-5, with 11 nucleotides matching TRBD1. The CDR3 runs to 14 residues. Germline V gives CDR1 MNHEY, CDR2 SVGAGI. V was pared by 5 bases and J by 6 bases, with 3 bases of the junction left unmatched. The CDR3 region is CASSRTGGVQPQHF. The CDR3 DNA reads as TGTGCCAGCAGTAGGACAGGGGGCGTTCAGCCCCAGCATTTT.

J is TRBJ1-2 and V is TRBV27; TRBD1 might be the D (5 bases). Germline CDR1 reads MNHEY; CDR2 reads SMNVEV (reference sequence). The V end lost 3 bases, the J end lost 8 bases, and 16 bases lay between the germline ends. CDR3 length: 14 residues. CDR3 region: CASSFIGVRGGYTF. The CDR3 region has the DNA TGTGCCAGCAGTTTCATTGGGGTTAGGGGAGGCTACACCTTC.